A single T cell receptor beta chain is shown here with its context. Its antigen is still unknown. This sample is part of a study of T cell responses to AZD1222 COVID-19 vaccine. Overall study: Second doses at about 4 or about 12 weeks were pooled.

Regarding the study as a whole: Increased Spike-specific TCR breadth and depth were observed after two AZD1222 doses. The study identified only 6 or 7 AZD1222 recipients as seropositive at baseline.

Data came from immunoSEQ multiplex PCR; TCRdb stores just in-frame clones and leaves some out. The sample lists 90,000 to 110,000 clones, around nine tenths seen once, with over 15% in the top ten. Germline lookup yields CDR1 DFQATT and CDR2 SNEGSKA (reference sequence). The V gene lost 3 bases and the J gene lost 6 bases, with 15 bases spanning the gap. The CDR3 length is 14 residues. Sequenced material: peripheral blood, taken on day 0 of AZD1222 vaccination. This receptor was obtained from an adult in good health. This chain uses TRBV20-1 with TRBJ1-5, with D possibly matching TRBD1 (6 bases). CDR3 residues: CSASTGGAGQPQHF. As DNA, the CDR3 is TGCAGTGCTAGTACCGGGGGCGCGGGTCAGCCCCAGCATTTT.